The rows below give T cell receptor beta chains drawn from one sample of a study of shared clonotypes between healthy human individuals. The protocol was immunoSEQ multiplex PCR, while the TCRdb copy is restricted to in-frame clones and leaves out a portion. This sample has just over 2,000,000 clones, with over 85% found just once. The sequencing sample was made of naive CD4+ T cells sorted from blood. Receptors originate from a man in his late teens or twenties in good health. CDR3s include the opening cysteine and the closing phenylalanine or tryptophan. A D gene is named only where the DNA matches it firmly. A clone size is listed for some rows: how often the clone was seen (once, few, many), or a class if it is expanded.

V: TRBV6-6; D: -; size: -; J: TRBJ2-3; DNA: TGTGCCACCGACGGGGGTGGAGCAGATACGCAGTATTTT; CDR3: CATDGGGADTQYF
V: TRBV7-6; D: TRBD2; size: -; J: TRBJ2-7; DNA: TGTGCCAGCAGCTTAACTAGCGGATCCTACGAGCAGTACTTC; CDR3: CASSLTSGSYEQYF
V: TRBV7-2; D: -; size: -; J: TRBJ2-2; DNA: TGTGCCAGCAGCTTTGACCACGCAGGGACCGGGGAGCTGTTTTTT; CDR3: CASSFDHAGTGELFF
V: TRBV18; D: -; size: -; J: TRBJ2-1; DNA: TGTGCCAGCCTTAAGCTAGAAGAGCAGTTCTTC; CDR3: CASLKLEEQFF
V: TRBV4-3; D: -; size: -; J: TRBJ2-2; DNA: TGCGCCAGCAGCCAAGTACCTGTTTTGGGGGTGGAGAACACCGGGGAGCTGTTTTTT; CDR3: CASSQVPVLGVENTGELFF
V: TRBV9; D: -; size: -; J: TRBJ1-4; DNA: TGTGCCAGCAGCGTAGGGGGATTCAATGAAAAACTGTTTTTT; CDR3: CASSVGGFNEKLFF
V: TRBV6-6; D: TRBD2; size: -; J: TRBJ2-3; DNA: TGTGCCAGCAGTACTAGCGTGAGCACAGATACGCAGTATTTT; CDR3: CASSTSVSTDTQYF
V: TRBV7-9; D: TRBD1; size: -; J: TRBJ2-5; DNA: TGTGCCAGCAGCGAGACAGGGGGCGCATTAGAGACCCAGTACTTC; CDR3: CASSETGGALETQYF
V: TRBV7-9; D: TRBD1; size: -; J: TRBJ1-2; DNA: TGTGCCAGCAGCTTAGCGGGACAGGAGAACTATGGCTACACCTTC; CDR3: CASSLAGQENYGYTF
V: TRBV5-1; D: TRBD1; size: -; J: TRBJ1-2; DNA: TGCGCCAGCAGCGCCACAGGGGGTGGCTACACCTTC; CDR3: CASSATGGGYTF
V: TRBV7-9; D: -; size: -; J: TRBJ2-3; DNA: TGTGCCAGCAGCCCCGGGCTAGCGAGCACAGATACGCAGTATTTT; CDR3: CASSPGLASTDTQYF
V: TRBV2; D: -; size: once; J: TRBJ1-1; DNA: TGTGCCAACCGTCCCCCGGGCTCAGGGTACACTGAAGCTTTCTTT; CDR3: CANRPPGSGYTEAFF
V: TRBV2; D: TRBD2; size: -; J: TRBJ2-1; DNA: TGTGCCACCCTTTCGACTAGCGGGAGCCAGGAGCAGTTCTTC; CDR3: CATLSTSGSQEQFF
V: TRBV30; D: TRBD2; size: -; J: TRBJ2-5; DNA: TGTGCCTGGAGTGTCGGGGGGGGGCGCCAAGAGACCCAGTACTTC; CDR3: CAWSVGGGRQETQYF
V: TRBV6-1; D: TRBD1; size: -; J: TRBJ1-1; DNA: TGTGCCAGCAGTGAAAATCCGACAGGGTCATCCGGTGAAGCTTTCTTT; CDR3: CASSENPTGSSGEAFF
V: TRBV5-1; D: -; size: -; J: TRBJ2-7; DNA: TGCGCCAGCAGCTTGGCTGGGGTGGTGGGTTACGAGCAGTACTTC; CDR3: CASSLAGVVGYEQYF
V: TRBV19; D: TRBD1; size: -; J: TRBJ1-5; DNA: TGTGCCAGCCGGACAGGGGTGGGTAGCAATCAGCCCCAGCATTTT; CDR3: CASRTGVGSNQPQHF
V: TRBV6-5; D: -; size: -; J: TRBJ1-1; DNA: TGTGCCAGCAGTTACACGTTTGATAGACCTGAAGCTTTCTTT; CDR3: CASSYTFDRPEAFF
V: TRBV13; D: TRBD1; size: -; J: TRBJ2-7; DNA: TGTGCCAGCAGCTTCCTCGGACAGGGCCACGAGCAGTACTTC; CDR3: CASSFLGQGHEQYF
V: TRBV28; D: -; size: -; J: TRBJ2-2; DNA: TGTGCCAGCACCTTGGGGAGGGGGGAGCTGTTTTTT; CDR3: CASTLGRGELFF
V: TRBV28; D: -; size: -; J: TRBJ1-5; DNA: TGTGCCAGCAGTTTAAGTTATCAGCCCCAGCATTTT; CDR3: CASSLSYQPQHF
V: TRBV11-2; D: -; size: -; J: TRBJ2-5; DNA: TGTGCCAGCAGCTTAGATCGGCCGCAAGAGACCCAGTACTTC; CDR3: CASSLDRPQETQYF
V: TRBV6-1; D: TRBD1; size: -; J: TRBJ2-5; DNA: TGTGCCAGCAGCTCGGACAGGGGGCGGGGAGAGACCCAGTACTTC; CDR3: CASSSDRGRGETQYF
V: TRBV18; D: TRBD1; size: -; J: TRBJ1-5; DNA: TGTGCCAGCTCACCAACGTCCGACAGGGATCAGCCCCAGCATTTT; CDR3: CASSPTSDRDQPQHF
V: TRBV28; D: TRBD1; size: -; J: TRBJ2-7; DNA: TGTGCCAGCAAGCCAGGGACAGGGGGTGATGGCTACGAGCAGTACTTC; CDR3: CASKPGTGGDGYEQYF
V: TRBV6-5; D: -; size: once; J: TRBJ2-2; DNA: TGTGCCTCACGGTCGGGGGCCGGGGAGCTGTTTTTT; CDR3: CASRSGAGELFF
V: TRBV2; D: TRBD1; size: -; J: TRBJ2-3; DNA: TGTGCCAGCAGACAGACAGGGAGTACGCAGTATTTT; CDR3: CASRQTGSTQYF
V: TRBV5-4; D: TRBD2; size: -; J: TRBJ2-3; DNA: TGTGCCAGCAGCTCGAGCGGGGGAACAGATACGCAGTATTTT; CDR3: CASSSSGGTDTQYF
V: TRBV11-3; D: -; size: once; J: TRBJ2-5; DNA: TGTGCCAGCAGCTTATCTAATCAAGAGACCCAGTACTTC; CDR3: CASSLSNQETQYF
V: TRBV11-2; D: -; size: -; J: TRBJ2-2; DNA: TGTGCCAGCAGCTTCGGGACGCTAAACACCGGGGAGCTGTTTTTT; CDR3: CASSFGTLNTGELFF
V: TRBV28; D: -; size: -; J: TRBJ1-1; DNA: TGTGCCAGCAGGCGACGGGAGGGGAGCACTGAAGCTTTCTTT; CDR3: CASRRREGSTEAFF
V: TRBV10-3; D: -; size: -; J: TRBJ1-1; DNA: TGTGCCATCACTGTTGACTCGAACACTGAAGCTTTCTTT; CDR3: CAITVDSNTEAFF
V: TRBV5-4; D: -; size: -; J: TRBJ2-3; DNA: TGTGCCAGCAGCTTGGACGGCCAGGGGTGGGATACGCAGTATTTT; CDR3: CASSLDGQGWDTQYF
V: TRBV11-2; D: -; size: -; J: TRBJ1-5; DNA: TGTGCCAGCAGCTTAGATCCGGGAAGCAATCAGCCCCAGCATTTT; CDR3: CASSLDPGSNQPQHF
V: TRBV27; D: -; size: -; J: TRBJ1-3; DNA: TGTGCCAGTATTTCCCGAAACACCATATATTTT; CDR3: CASISRNTIYF
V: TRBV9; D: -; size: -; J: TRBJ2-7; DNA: TGTGCCAGCAGCGTAGAGTATCTCTCCTACGAGCAGTACTTC; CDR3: CASSVEYLSYEQYF
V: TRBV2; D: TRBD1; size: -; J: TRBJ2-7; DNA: TGTGCCAGCAGTGAACAGGGGGCCTCCTACGAGCAGTACTTC; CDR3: CASSEQGASYEQYF
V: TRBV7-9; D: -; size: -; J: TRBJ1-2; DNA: TGTGCCAGCAGCCCCGCAGGGTATGGCTACACCTTC; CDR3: CASSPAGYGYTF
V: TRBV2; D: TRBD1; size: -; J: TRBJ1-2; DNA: TGTGCCAGCAGAAGGGACAGGGGAGGCTATGGCTACACCTTC; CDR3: CASRRDRGGYGYTF
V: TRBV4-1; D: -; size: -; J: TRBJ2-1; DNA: TGCGCCAGCAGCCAAGCGGCGACTAATGAGCAGTTCTTC; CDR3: CASSQAATNEQFF
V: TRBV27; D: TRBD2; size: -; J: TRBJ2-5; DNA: TGTGCCAGCAGTTACACCGCGGGGAGGGGAGTAGAGACCCAGTACTTC; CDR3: CASSYTAGRGVETQYF
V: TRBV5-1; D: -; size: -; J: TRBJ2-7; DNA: TGCGCCAGCAGCTTGGAAGGGGGGAAGGACGAGCAGTACTTC; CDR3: CASSLEGGKDEQYF
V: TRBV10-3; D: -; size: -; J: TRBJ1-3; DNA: TGTGCCATCAGTGATTTGTCGGGAAGCATTGGAAACACCATATATTTT; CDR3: CAISDLSGSIGNTIYF
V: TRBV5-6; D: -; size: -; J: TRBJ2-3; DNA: TGTGCCAGCAGCTTGGACCCGAGGGATACGCAGTATTTT; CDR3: CASSLDPRDTQYF
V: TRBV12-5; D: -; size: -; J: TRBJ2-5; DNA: TGTGCTAGTGGGTCTACAGGGTTGGAGACCCAGTACTTC; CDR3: CASGSTGLETQYF
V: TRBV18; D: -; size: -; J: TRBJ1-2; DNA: TGTGCCAGCTCACCACTACTCCCTGGACTGACGGGGGCGGCGTATGGCTACACCTTC; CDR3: CASSPLLPGLTGAAYGYTF
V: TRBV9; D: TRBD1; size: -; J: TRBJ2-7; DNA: TGTGCCAGCAGCACCCGTGGGGGACAGGGCGACTACGAGCAGTACTTC; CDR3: CASSTRGGQGDYEQYF
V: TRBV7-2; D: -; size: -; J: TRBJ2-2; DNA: TGTGCCAGCAGCCCCAGGGGGGGGCCCACCGGGGAGCTGTTTTTT; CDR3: CASSPRGGPTGELFF